This entry concerns a single T cell receptor beta chain. Its antigen is still unknown. This entry comes from a study of cytomegalovirus exposure and HLA in healthy donors. Whole-study results and caveats: Immune exposure information comprised only CMV serostatus. A missense DCLRE1C variant was associated with V- and J-gene trimming of TCR beta chains in a later analysis, and an independent cohort replicated the association.

The PCR was carried out with 60 Vbeta primers and 13 Jbeta primers. Here immunoSEQ multiplex PCR was the method, and the copy in TCRdb shows in-frame clones only, minus some. The sample yields roughly 100,000 clones, approximately 80% seen once. CDR3 length: 14 residues. Trimming pared 2 bases from V and 10 bases from J, leaving 14 bases between. Germline CDR1 reads MNHEY; CDR2 reads SVGAGI. The rearrangement joins TRBV6-5 to TRBJ1-4, with a possible D match to TRBD1 (6 bases). Sequencing input: PBMCs. This TCR was sampled from a male donor in good health and CMV-seropositive. As DNA, the CDR3 is TGTGCCAGCAGTTACGTTCAGGGGTCTGGAAAACTGTTTTTT. It is translated as CASSYVQGSGKLFF.